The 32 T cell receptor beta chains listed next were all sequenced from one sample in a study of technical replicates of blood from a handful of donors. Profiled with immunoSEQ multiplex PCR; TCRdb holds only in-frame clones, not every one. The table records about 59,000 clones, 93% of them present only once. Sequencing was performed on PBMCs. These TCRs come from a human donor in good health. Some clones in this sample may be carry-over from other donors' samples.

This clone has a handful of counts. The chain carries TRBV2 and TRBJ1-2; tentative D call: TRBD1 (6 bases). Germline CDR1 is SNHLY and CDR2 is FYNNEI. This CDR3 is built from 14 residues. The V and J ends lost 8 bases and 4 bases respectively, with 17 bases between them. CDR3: CASGGEAGTYGYTF. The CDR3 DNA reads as TGTGCCAGCGGGGGCGAGGCAGGCACCTATGGCTACACCTTC.

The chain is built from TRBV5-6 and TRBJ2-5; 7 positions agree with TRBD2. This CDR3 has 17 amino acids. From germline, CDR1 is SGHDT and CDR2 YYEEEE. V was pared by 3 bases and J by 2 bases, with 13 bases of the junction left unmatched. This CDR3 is CASSSKGWGGEQETQYF. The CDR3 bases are TGTGCCAGCAGCTCTAAGGGTTGGGGGGGAGAACAAGAGACCCAGTACTTC.

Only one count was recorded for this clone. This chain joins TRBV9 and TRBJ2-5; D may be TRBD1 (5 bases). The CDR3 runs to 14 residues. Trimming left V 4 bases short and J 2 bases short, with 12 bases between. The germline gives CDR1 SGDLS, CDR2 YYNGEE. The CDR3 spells CASSTGVAQETQYF. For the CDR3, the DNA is TGTGCCAGCAGCACAGGAGTAGCTCAAGAGACCCAGTACTTC.

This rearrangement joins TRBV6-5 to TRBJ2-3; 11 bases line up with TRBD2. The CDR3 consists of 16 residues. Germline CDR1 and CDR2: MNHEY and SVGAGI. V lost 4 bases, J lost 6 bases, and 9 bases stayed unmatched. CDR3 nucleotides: TGTGCCAGCAGTTCCCAGGTAGCGGGAGGGTCCGATACGCAGTATTTT. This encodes CASSSQVAGGSDTQYF.

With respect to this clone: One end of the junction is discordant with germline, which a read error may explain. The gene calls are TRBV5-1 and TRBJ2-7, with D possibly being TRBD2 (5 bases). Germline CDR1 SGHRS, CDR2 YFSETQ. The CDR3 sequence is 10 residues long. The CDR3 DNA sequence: TGCGCCAGCAGTCGGAGGTGGCGGGACTTC. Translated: CASSRRWRDF.

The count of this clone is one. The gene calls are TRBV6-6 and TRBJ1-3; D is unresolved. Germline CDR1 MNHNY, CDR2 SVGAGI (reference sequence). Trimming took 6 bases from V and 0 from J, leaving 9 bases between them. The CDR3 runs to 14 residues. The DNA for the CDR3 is TGTGCCAGCAGACCCGACTACTCTGGAAACACCATATATTTT. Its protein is CASRPDYSGNTIYF.

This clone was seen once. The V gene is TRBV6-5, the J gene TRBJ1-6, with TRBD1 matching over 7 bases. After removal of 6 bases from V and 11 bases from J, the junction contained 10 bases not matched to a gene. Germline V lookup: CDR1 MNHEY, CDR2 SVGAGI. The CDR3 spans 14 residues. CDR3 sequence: CASRQTDRATPLHF. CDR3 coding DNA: TGTGCCAGCAGACAAACCGACAGGGCTACACCCCTCCACTTT.

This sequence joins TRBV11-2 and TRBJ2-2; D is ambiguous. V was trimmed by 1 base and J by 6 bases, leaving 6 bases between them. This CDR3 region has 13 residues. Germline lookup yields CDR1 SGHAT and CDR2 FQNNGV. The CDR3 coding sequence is TGTGCCAGCAGCTTAGTGCAGGCCGGGGAGCTGTTTTTT. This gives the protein CASSLVQAGELFF.

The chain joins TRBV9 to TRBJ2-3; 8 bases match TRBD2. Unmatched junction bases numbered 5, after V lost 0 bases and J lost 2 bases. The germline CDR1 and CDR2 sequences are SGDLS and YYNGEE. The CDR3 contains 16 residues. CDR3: CASSVARGLDTDTQYF. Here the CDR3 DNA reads TGTGCCAGCAGCGTAGCTCGGGGACTAGACACAGATACGCAGTATTTT.

The CDR3 protein is CASSQVCDRPSTDTQYF. The CDR3 bases are TGCGCCAGCAGCCAAGTTTGTGACAGACCTAGCACAGATACGCAGTATTTT. This sequence joins TRBV4-3 and TRBJ2-3, with D possibly being TRBD1 (5 bases). There are 17 residues in the CDR3. The germline gives CDR1 LGHNA, CDR2 YSLEER. Trimming pared 1 base from V and 0 bases from J, leaving 14 bases between.

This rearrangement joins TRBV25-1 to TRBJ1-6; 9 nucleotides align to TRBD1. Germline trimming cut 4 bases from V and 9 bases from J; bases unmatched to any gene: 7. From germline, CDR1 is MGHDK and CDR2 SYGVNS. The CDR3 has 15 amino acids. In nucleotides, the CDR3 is TGTGCCAGCAGTGCCTCGACAGGGGGAGGTTCACCCCTCCACTTT. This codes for CASSASTGGGSPLHF.

This CDR3 is CASSEVTGSYNSPLHF. The CDR3 region has the DNA TGTGCCAGCAGTGAAGTTACAGGCTCCTATAATTCACCCCTCCACTTT. The chain carries TRBV2 and TRBJ1-6; a possible D gene is TRBD1 (5 bases). This CDR3 region has 16 residues. Trimming shortened V by 1 base and J by 0 bases, and 7 bases separated the two germline ends. Germline CDR1 and CDR2: SNHLY and FYNNEI.

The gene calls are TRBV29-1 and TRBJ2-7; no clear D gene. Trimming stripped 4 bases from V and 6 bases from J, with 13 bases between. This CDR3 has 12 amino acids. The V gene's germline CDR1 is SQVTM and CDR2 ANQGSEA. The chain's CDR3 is CSVGGAAFEQYF. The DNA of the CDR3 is TGCAGCGTTGGAGGTGCAGCCTTCGAGCAGTACTTC.

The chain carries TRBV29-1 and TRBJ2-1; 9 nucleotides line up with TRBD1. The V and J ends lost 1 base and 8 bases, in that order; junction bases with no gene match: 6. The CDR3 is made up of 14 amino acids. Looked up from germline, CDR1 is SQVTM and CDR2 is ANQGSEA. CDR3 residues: CSVEGDRGNHEQFF. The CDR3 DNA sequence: TGCAGCGTTGAAGGAGACAGGGGGAACCATGAGCAGTTCTTC.

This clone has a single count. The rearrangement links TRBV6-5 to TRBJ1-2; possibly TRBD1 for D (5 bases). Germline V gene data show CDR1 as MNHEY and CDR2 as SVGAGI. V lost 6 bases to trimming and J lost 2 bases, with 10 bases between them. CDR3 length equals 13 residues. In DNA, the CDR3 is TGTGCCAGCAGCGCAGACAGAAACTATGGCTACACCTTC. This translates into CASSADRNYGYTF.

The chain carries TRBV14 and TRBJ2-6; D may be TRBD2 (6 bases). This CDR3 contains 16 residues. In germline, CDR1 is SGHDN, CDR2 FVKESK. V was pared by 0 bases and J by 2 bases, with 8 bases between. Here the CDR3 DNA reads TGTGCCAGCAGCCAAGACCGGAGGGCTGGGGCCAACGTCCTGACTTTC. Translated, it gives CASSQDRRAGANVLTF.

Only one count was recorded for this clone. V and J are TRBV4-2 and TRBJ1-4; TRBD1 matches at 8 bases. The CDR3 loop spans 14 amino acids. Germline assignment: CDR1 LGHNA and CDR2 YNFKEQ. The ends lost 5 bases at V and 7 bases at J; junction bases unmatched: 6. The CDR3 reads CASSDVDRVEKLFF. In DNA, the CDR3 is TGTGCCAGCAGCGACGTGGACAGGGTTGAAAAACTGTTTTTT.

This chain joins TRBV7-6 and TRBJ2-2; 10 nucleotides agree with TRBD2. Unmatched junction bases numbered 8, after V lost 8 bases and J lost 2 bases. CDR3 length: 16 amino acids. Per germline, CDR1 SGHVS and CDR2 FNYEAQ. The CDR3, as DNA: TGTGCCAGCCGATCAGCGGGGGGGGGAAACACCGGGGAGCTGTTTTTT. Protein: CASRSAGGGNTGELFF.

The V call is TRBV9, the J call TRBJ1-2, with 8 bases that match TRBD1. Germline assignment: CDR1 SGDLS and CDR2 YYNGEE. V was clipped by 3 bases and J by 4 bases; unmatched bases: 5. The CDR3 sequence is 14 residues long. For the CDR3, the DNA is TGTGCCAGCAGCGGGCGGACAGGGTCCTATGGCTACACCTTC. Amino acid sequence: CASSGRTGSYGYTF. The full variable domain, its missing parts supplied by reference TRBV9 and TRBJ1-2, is DSGVTQTPKHLITATGQRVTLRCSPRSGDLSVYWYQQSLDQGLQFLIQYYNGEERAKGNILERFSAQQFPDLHSELNLSSLELGDSALYFCASSGRTGSYGYTFGSGTRLTVV.

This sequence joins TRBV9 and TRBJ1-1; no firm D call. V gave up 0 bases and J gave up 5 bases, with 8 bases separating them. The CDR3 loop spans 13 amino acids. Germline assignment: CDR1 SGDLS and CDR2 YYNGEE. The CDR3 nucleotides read TGTGCCAGCAGCGTAGGCCGTCAGACTGAAGCTTTCTTT. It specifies CASSVGRQTEAFF.

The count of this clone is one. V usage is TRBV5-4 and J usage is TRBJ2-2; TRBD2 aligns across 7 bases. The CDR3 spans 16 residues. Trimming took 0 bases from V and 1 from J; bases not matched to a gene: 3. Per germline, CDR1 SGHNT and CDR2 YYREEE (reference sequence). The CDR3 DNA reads TGTGCCAGCAGCTTGGAGCGGGGAGTGAACACCGGGGAGCTGTTTTTT. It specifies CASSLERGVNTGELFF.

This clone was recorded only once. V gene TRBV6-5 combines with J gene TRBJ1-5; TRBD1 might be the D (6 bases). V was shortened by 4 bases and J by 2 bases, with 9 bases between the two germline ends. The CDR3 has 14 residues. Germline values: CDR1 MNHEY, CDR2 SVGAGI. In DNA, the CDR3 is TGTGCCAGCAGTTTTAGACAGGGCAATCAGCCCCAGCATTTT. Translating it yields CASSFRQGNQPQHF.

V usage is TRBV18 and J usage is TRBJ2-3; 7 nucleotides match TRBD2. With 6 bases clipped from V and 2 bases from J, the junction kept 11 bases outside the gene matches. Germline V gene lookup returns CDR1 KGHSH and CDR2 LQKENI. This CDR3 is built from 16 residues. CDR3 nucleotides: TGTGCCAGCTCCCTGTGGGCAGCGGGACTCACAGATACGCAGTATTTT. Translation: CASSLWAAGLTDTQYF.

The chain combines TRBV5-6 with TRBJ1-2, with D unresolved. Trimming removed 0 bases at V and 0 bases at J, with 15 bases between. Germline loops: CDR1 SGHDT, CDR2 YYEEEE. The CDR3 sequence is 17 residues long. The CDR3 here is CASSLARIGTTNYGYTF. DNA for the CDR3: TGTGCCAGCAGCTTGGCCAGGATAGGCACCACTAACTATGGCTACACCTTC.

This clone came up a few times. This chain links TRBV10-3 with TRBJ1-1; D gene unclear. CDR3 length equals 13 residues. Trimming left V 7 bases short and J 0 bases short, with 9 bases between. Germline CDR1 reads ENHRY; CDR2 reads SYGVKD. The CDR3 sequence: CAIKTDLNTEAFF. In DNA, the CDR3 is TGTGCCATCAAGACGGACTTGAACACTGAAGCTTTCTTT.

The CDR3 protein is CASSGTSGGSYTQYF. DNA of the CDR3: TGTGCCAGCAGCGGGACTAGCGGAGGGTCGTATACGCAGTATTTT. The chain employs TRBV7-2 and TRBJ2-3; 11 nucleotides match TRBD2. The CDR3 is 15 residues long. V lost 5 bases to trimming and J lost 7 bases; unmatched junction nucleotides: 8. Germline V gene data show CDR1 as SGHTA and CDR2 as FQGNSA.

The CDR3 here is CASSLSPGTSGYNEQFF. CDR3 DNA: TGCGCCAGCAGCCTATCTCCCGGGACTAGCGGTTACAATGAGCAGTTCTTC. This rearrangement joins TRBV4-1 to TRBJ2-1; 11 bases agree with TRBD2. This CDR3 region has 17 residues. Germline CDR1 MGHRA, CDR2 YSYEKL. V shed 4 bases, J shed 4 bases, and the junction held 9 bases outside the gene matches.

The CDR3 DNA reads as TGTGCCAGTAGTCTGTTAGCGGGAGACGAGCAGTACTTC. Protein product: CASSLLAGDEQYF. V and J are TRBV19 and TRBJ2-7, with 9 bases aligning to TRBD2. The CDR3 has 13 amino acids. V lost 5 bases, J lost 5 bases, and 4 bases stayed unmatched. Germline assignment: CDR1 LNHDA and CDR2 SQIVND (reference sequence).

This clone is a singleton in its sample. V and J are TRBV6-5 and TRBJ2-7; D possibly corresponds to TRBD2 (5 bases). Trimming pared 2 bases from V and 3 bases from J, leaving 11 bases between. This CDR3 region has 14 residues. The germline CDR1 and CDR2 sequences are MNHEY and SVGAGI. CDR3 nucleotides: TGTGCCAGCAGTTACCAACGGGGTTTCTACGAGCAGTACTTC. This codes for CASSYQRGFYEQYF.

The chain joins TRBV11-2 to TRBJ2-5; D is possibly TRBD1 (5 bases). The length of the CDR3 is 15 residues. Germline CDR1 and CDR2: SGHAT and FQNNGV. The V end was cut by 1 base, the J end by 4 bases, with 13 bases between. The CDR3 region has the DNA TGTGCCAGCAGCTTAGGATCAGGGCAGGGAGAGACCCAGTACTTC. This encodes CASSLGSGQGETQYF.

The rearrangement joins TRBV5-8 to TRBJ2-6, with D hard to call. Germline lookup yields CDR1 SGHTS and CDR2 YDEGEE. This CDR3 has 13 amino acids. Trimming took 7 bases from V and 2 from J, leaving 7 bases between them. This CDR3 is CASRFPGANVLTF. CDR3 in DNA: TGTGCCAGCCGGTTCCCTGGGGCCAACGTCCTGACTTTC.

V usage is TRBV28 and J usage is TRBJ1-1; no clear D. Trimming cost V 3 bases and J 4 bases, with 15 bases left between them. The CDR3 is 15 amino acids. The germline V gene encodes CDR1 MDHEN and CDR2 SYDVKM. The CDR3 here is CASSFYFAEVTEAFF. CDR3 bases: TGTGCCAGCAGTTTCTACTTTGCCGAAGTCACTGAAGCTTTCTTT.